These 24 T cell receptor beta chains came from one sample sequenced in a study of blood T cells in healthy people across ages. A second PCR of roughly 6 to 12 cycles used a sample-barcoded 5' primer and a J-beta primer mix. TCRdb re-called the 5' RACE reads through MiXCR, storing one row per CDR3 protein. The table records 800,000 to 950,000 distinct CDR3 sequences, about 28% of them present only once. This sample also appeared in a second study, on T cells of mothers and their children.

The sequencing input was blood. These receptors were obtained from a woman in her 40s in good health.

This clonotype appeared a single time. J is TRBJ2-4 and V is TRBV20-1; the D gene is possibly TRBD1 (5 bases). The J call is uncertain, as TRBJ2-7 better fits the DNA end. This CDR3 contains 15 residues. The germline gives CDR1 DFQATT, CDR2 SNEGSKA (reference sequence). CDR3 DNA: TGCAGTGCTAGAGAGAGAACAGGCTCTCCCTACGAGCAGTACTTC. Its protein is CSARERTGSPYEQYF.

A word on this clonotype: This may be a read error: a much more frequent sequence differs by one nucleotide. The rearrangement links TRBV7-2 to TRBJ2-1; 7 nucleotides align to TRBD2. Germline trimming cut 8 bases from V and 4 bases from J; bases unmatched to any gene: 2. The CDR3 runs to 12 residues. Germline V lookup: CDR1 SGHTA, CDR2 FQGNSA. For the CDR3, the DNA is TGTGCCAGCGGGGGGGAATACAATGAGCAGTTCTTC. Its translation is CASGGEYNEQFF.

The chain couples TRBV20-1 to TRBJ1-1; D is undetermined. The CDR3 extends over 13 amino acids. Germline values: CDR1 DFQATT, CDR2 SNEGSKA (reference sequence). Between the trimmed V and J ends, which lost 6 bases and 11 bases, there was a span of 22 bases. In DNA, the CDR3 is TGCAGTGCCCCCTGGGAGCCTCCTCCTGGGGCTTTCTTT. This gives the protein CSAPWEPPPGAFF.

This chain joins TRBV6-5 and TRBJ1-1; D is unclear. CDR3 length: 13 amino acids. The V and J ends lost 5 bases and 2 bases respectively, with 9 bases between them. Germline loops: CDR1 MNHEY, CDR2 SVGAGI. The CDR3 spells CASSPGFNTEAFF. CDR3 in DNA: TGTGCCAGCAGTCCCGGTTTCAACACTGAAGCTTTCTTT.

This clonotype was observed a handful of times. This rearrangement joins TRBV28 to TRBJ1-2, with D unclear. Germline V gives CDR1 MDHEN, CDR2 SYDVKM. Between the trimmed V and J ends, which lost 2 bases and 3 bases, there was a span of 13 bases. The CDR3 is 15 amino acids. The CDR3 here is CASSLRRAGYYGYTF. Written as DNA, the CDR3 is TGTGCCAGCAGTTTACGGCGGGCTGGGTACTATGGCTACACCTTC.

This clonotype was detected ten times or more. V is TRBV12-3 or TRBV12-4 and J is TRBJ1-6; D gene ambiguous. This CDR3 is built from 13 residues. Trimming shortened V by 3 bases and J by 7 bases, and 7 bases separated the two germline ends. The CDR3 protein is CASSLGQNSPLHF. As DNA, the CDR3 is TGTGCCAGCAGTTTGGGCCAAAATTCACCCCTCCACTTT.

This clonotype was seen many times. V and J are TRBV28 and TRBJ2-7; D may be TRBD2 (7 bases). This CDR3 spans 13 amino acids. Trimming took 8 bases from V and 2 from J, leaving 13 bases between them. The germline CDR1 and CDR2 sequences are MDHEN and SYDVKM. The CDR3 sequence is CASGGAPTYEQYF. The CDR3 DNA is TGTGCCAGCGGGGGGGCCCCGACCTACGAGCAGTACTTC.

The CDR3: CSARDSGGAGEQFF. The CDR3 DNA reads TGCAGTGCTAGAGATAGCGGGGGGGCGGGTGAGCAGTTCTTC. This chain joins TRBV20-1 and TRBJ2-1; 11 nucleotides match TRBD2. The CDR3 is 14 amino acids. Germline CDR1 is DFQATT and CDR2 is SNEGSKA (reference sequence). J was trimmed by 9 bases and V by 0 bases; bases with no gene match: 4.

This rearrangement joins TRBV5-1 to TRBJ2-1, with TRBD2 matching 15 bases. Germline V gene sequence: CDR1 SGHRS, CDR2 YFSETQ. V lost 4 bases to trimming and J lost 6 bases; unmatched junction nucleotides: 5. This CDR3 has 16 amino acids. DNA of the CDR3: TGCGCCAGCAGCCCTGGGACTAGCGGGGGGCTCAATGAGCAGTTCTTC. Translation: CASSPGTSGGLNEQFF.

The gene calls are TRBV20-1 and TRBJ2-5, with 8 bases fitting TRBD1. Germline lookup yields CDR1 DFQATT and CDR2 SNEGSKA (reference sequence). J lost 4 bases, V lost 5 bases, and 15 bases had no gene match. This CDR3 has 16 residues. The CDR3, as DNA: TGCAGTGCTGCCGCTGAGGCAGGGGGCATGCGAGAGACCCAGTACTTC. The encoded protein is CSAAAEAGGMRETQYF.

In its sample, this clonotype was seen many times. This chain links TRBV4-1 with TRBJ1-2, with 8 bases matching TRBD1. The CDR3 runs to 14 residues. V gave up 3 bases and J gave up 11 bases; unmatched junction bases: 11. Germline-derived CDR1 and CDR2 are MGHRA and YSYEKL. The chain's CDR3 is CASSQGGTGDRYTF. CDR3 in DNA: TGCGCCAGCAGCCAGGGTGGGACAGGAGATCGATACACCTTC.

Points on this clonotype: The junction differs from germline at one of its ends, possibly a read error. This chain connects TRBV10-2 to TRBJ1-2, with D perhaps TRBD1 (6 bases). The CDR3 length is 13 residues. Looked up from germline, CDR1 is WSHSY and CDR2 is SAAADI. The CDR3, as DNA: TGCACCAGCAGTGAGGGGGTCTCCTATGGCTACACCTTC. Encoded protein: CTSSEGVSYGYTF.

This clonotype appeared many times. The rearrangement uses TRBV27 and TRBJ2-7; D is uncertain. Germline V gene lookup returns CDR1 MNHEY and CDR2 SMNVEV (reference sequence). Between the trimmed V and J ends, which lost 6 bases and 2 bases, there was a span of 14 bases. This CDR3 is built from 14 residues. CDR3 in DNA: TGTGCCAGCAGAGTCTCTCGTACAACCTACGAGCAGTACTTC. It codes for CASRVSRTTYEQYF.

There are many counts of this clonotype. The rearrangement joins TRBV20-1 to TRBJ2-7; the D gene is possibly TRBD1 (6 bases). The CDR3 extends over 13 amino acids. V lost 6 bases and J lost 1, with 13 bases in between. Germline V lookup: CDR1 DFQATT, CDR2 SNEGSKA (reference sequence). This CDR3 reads CSAPPDSSYEQYF. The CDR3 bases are TGCAGTGCCCCCCCGGACAGTTCCTACGAGCAGTACTTC.

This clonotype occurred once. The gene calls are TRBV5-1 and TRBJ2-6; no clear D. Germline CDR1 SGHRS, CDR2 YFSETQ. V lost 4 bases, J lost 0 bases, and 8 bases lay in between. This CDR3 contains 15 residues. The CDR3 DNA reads TGCGCCAGCAGCCTGCTATTCTCTGGGGCCAACGTCCTGACTTTC. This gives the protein CASSLLFSGANVLTF.

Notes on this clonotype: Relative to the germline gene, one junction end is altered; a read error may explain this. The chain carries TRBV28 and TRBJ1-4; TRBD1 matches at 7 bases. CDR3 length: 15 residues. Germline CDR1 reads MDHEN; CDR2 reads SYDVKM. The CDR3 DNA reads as TGTGCCAGCAGTTTAACAGGGGCAACTAGTGAAAAACTGTTTTTT. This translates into CASSLTGATSEKLFF.

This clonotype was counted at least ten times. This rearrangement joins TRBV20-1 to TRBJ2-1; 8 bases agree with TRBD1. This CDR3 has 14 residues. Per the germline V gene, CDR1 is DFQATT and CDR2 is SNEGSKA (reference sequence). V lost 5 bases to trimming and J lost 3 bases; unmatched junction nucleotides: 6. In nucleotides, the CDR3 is TGCAGTGCTTTTAGGGACAGGCGCTACAATGAGCAGTTCTTC. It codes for CSAFRDRRYNEQFF.

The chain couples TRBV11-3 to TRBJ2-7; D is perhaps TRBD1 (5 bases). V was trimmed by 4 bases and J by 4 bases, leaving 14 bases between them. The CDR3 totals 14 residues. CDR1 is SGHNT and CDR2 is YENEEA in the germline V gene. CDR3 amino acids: CASSWGPDSYEQYF. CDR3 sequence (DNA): TGTGCCAGCAGCTGGGGCCCCGACTCTTACGAGCAGTACTTC.

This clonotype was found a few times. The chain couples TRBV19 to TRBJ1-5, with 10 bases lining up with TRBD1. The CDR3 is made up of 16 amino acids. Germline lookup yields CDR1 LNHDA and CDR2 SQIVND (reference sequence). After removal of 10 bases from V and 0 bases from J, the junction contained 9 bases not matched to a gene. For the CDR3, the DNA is TGTGCCACCCGGACAGGGGGACGGGGTAGCAATCAGCCCCAGCATTTT. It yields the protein CATRTGGRGSNQPQHF. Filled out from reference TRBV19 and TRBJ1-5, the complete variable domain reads DGGITQSPKYLFRKEGQNVTLSCEQNLNHDAMYWYRQDPGQGLRLIYYSQIVNDFQKGDIAEGYSVSREKKESFPLTVTSAQKNPTAFYLCATRTGGRGSNQPQHFGDGTRLSIL.

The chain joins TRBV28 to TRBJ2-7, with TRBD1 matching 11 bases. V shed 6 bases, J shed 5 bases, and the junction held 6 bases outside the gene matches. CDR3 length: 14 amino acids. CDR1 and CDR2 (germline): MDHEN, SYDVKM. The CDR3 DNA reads TGTGCCAGCAGCGTCGGGACAGGGGGTGACGAGCAGTACTTC. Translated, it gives CASSVGTGGDEQYF.

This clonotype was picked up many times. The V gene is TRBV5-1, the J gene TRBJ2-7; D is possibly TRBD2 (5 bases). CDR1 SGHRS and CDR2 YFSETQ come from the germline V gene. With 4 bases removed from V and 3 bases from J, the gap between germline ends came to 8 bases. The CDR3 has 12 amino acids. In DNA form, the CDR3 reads TGCGCCAGCAGCGCAGAGGGCTACGAGCAGTACTTC. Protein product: CASSAEGYEQYF.

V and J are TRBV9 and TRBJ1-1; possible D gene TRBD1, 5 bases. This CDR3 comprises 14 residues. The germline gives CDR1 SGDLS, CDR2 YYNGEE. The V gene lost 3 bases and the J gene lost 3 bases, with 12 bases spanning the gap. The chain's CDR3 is CASSGRQSDTEAFF. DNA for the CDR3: TGTGCCAGCAGCGGGCGACAGTCTGACACTGAAGCTTTCTTT.

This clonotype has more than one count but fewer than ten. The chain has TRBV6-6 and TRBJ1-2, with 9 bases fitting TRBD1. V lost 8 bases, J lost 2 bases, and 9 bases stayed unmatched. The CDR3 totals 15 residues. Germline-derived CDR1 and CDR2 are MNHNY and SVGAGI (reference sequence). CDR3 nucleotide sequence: TGTGCCAGCGGCGGCGGGACAGGGCCAAACTATGGCTACACCTTC. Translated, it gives CASGGGTGPNYGYTF.

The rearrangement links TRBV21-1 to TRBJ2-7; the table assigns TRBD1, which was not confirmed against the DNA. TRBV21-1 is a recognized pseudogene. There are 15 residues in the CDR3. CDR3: CASSKGPGQYYEQYF. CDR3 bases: TGTGCCAGCAGCAAGGGGCCGGGACAGTACTACGAGCAGTACTTC.